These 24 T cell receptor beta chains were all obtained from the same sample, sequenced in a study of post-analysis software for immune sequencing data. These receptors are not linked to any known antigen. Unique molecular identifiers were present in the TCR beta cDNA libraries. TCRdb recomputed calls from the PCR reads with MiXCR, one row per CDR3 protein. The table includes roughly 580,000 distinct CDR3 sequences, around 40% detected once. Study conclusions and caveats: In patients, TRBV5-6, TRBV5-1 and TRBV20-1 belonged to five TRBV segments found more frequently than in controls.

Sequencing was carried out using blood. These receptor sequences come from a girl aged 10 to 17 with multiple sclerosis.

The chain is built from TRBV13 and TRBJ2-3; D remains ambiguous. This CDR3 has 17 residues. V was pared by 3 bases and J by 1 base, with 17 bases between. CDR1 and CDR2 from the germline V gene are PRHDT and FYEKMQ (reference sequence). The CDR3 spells CASSLVVTASRTDTQYF. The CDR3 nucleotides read TGTGCCAGCAGCTTGGTTGTGACCGCCTCGCGCACAGATACGCAGTATTTT.

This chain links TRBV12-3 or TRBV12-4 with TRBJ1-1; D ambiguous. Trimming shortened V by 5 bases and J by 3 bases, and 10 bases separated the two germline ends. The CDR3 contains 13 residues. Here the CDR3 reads CASSGNADTEAFF. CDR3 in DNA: TGTGCCAGCAGTGGAAATGCGGACACTGAAGCTTTCTTT.

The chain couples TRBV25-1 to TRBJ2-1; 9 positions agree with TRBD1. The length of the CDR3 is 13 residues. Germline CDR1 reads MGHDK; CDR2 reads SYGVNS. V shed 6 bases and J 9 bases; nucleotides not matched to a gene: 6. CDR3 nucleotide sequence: TGTGCCAGCAGGGATACAGGGGGCGGTGAGCAGTTCTTC. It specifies CASRDTGGGEQFF.

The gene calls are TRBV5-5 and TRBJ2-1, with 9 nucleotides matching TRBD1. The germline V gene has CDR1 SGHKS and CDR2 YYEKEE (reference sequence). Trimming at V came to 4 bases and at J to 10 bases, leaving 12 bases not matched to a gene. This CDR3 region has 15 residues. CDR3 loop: CASSPEGQGGEEQFF. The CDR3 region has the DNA TGTGCCAGCAGCCCTGAGGGACAGGGCGGAGAAGAGCAGTTCTTC.

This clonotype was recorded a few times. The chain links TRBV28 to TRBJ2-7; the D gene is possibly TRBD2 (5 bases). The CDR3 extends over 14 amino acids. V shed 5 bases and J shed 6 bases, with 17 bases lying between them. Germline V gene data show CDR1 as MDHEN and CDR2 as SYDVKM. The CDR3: CASSRPRFGGEQYF. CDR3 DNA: TGTGCCAGCAGTCGCCCTCGGTTCGGAGGCGAGCAGTACTTC. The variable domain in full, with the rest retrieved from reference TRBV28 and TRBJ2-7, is DVKVTQSSRYLVKRTGEKVFLECVQDMDHENMFWYRQDPGLGLRLIYFSYDVKMKEKGDIPEGYSVSREKKERFSLILESASTNQTSMYLCASSRPRFGGEQYFGPGTRLTVT.

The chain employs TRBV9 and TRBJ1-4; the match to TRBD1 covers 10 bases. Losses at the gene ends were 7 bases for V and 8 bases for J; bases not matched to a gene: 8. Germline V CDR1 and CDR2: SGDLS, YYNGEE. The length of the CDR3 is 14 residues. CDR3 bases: TGTGCCAGCGGCGCGGGGACAGGGGAGGAAAAACTGTTTTTT. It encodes CASGAGTGEEKLFF.

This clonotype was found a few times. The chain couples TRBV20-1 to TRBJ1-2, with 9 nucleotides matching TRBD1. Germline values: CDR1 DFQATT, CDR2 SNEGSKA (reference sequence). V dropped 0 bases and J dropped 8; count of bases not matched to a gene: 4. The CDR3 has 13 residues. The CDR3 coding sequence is TGCAGTGCTAGAGAGACAGGGGGAAGAGGCTACACCTTC. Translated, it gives CSARETGGRGYTF.

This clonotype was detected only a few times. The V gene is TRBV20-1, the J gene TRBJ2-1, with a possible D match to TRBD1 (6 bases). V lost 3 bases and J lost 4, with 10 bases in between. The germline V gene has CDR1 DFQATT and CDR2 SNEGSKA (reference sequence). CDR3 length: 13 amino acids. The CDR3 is CSARDSRYNEQFF. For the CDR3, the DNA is TGCAGTGCTAGGGACAGCCGATACAATGAGCAGTTCTTC.

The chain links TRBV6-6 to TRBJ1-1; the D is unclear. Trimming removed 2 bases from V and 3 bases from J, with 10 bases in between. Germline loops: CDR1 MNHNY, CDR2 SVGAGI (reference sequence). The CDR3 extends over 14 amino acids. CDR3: CASSYRGGYTEAFF. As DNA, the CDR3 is TGTGCCAGCAGTTACCGGGGAGGGTACACTGAAGCTTTCTTT.

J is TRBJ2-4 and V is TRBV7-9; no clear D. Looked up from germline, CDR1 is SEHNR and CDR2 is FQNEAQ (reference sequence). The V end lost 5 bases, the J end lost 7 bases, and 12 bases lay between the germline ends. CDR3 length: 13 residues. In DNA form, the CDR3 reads TGTGCCAGCAGCCCGATCTACGAGAACATTCAGTACTTC. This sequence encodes CASSPIYENIQYF. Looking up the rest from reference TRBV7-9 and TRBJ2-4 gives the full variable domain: DTGVSQNPRHKITKRGQNVTFRCDPISEHNRLYWYRQTLGQGPEFLTYFQNEAQLEKSRLLSDRFSAERPKGSFSTLEIQRTEQGDSAMYLCASSPIYENIQYFGAGTRLSVL.

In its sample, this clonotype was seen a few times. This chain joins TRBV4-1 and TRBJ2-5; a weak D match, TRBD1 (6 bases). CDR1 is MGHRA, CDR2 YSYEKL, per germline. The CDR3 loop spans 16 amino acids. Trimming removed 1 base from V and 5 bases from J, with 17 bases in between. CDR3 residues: CASSQVGVGGRETQYF. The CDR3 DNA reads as TGCGCCAGCAGCCAAGTGGGGGTAGGGGGAAGGGAGACCCAGTACTTC.

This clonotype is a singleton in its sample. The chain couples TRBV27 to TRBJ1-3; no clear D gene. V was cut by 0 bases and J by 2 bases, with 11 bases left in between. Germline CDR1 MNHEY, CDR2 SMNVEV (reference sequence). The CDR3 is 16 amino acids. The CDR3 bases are TGTGCCAGCAGTTTATCGAGGCGGGCCGCTGGAAACACCATATATTTT. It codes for CASSLSRRAAGNTIYF.

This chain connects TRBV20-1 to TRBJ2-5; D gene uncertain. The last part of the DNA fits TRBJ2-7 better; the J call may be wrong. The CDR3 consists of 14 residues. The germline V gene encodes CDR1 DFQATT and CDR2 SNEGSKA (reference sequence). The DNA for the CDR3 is TGCAGTGCTAGGTTACTTGGTGGCTCCTACGAGCAGTACTTC. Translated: CSARLLGGSYEQYF.

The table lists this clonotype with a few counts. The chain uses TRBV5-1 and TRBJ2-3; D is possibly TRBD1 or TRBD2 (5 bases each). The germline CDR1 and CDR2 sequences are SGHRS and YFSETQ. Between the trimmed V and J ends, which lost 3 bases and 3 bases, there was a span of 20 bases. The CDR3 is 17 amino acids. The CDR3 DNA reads TGCGCCAGCAGCTCTATTCCGGGACGGCGAGAAACAGATACGCAGTATTTT. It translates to CASSSIPGRRETDTQYF.

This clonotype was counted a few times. This CDR3 is CASRPFSGTGDGYTF. As DNA, the CDR3 is TGTGCCAGCAGACCCTTCTCTGGGACAGGAGATGGCTACACCTTC. The rearrangement links TRBV6-5 to TRBJ1-2; TRBD1 aligns across 8 bases. The V and J ends lost 6 bases and 6 bases, in that order; junction bases with no gene match: 12. The CDR3 runs 15 residues. Germline values: CDR1 MNHEY, CDR2 SVGAGI.

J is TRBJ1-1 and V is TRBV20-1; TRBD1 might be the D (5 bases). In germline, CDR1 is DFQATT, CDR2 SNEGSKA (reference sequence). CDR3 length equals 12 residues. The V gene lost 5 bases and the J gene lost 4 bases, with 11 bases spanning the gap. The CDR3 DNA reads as TGCAGTGCTTCCAGGGTGAGCACTGAAGCTTTCTTT. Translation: CSASRVSTEAFF.

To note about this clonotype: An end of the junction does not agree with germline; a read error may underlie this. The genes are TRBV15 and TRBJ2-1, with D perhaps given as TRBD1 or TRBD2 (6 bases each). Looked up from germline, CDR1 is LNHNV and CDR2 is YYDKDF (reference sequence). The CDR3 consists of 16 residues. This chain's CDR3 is CATSRDEGGSYDEQFF. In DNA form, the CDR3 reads TGTGCCACCAGCAGAGATGAGGGGGGCTCCTACGATGAGCAGTTCTTC.

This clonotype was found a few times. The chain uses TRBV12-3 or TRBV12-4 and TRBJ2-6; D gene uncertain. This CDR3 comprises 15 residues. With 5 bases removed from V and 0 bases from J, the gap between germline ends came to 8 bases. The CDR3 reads CASSQLTSGANVLTF. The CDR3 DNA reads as TGTGCCAGCAGTCAATTGACCTCTGGGGCCAACGTCCTGACTTTC.

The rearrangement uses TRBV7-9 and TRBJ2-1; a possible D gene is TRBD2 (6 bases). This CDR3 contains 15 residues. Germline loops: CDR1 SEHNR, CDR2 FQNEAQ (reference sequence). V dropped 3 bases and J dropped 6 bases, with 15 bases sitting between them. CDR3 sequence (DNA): TGTGCCAGCAGCTTGGTTCGGGACTTCTCCAATGAGCAGTTCTTC. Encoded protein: CASSLVRDFSNEQFF. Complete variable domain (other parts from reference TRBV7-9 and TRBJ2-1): DTGVSQNPRHKITKRGQNVTFRCDPISEHNRLYWYRQTLGQGPEFLTYFQNEAQLEKSRLLSDRFSAERPKGSFSTLEIQRTEQGDSAMYLCASSLVRDFSNEQFFGPGTRLTVL.

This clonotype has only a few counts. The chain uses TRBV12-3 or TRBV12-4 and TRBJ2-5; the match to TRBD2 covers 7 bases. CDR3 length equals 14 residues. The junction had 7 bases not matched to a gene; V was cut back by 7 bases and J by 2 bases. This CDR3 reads CASTPGGRQETQYF. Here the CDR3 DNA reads TGTGCCAGCACCCCGGGGGGACGGCAAGAGACCCAGTACTTC.

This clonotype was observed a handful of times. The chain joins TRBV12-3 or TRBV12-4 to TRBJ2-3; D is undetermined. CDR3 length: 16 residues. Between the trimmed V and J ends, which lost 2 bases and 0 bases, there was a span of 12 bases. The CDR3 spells CASSLLTAVSTDTQYF. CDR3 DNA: TGTGCCAGCAGTTTACTCACTGCTGTTAGCACAGATACGCAGTATTTT.

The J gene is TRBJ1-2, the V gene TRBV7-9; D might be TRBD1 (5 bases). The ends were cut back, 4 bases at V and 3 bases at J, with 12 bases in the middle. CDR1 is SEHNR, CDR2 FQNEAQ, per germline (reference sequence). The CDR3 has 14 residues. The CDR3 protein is CASSSWTNHYGYTF. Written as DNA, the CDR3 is TGTGCCAGCAGCTCGTGGACAAATCACTATGGCTACACCTTC.

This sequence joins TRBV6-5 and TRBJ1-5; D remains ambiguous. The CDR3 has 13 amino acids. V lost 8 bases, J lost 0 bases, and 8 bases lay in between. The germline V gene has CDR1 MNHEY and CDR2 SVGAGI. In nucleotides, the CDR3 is TGTGCCAGCCGACTTAATAGCAATCAGCCCCAGCATTTT. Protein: CASRLNSNQPQHF.

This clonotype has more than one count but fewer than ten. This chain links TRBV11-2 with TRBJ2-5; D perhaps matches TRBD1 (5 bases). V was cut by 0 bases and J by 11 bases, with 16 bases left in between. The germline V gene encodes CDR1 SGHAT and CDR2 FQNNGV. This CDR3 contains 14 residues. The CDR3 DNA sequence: TGTGCCAGCAGCTTAGATGGCAGGGCGAGTGAGCAGTACTTC. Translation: CASSLDGRASEQYF. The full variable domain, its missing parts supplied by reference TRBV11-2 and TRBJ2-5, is EAGVAQSPRYKIIEKRQSVAFWCNPISGHATLYWYQQILGQGPKLLIQFQNNGVVDDSQLPKDRFSAERLKGVDSTLKIQPAKLEDSAVYLCASSLDGRASEQYFGPGTRLLVL.